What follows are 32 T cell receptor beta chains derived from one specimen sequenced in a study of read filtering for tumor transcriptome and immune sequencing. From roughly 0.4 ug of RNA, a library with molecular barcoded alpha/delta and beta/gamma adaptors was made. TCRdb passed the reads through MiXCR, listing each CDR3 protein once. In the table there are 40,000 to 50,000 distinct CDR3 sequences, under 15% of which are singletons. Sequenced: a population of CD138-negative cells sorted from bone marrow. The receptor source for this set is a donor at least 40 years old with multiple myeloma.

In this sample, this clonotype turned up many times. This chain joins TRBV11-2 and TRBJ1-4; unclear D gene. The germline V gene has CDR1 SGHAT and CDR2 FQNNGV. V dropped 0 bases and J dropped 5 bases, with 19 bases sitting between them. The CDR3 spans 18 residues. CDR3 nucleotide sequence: TGTGCCAGCAGCTTAGATCTTCTCTCGGGTTCCCCCAATGAAAAACTGTTTTTT. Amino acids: CASSLDLLSGSPNEKLFF.

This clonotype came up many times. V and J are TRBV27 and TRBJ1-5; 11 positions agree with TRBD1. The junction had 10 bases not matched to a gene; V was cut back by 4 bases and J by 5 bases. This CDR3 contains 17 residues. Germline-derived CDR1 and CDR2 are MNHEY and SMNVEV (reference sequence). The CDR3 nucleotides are TGTGCCAGCAGTTATACCGGGACAGGGGGGCCTTATCAGCCCCAGCATTTT. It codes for CASSYTGTGGPYQPQHF.

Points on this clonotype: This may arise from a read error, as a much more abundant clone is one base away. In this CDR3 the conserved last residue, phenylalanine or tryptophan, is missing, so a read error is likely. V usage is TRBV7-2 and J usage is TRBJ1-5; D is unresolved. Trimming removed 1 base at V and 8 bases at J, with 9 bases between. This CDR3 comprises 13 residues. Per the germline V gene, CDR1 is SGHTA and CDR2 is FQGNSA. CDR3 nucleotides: TGTGCCAGCAGCTTAGTGAGGGAGGAGCCCCAGCATCTT. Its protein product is CASSLVREEPQHL.

CDR3 DNA sequence: TGCAGTGCCAGTGATCTAGGTGAGCAGTACTTC. Residues: CSASDLGEQYF. The V and J genes are TRBV20-1 and TRBJ2-7; D remains ambiguous. Germline V gene data show CDR1 as DFQATT and CDR2 as SNEGSKA (reference sequence). Deletions cut 6 bases from V and 7 bases from J, with 13 bases between. This CDR3 contains 11 residues.

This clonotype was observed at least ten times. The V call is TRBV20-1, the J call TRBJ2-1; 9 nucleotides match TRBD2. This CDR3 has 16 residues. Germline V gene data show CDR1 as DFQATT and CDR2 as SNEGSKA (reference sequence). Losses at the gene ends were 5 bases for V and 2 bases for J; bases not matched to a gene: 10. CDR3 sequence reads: CSAPYPAGGTYNEQFF. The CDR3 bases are TGCAGTGCTCCTTATCCAGCGGGAGGTACCTACAATGAGCAGTTCTTC.

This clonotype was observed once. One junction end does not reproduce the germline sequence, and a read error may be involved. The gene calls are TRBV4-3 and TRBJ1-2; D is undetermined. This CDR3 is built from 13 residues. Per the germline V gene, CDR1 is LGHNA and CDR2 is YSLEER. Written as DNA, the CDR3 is TGCGCCAGCAGCCGAGACGGCAACTATGGCTGCACCTTC. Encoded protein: CASSRDGNYGCTF.

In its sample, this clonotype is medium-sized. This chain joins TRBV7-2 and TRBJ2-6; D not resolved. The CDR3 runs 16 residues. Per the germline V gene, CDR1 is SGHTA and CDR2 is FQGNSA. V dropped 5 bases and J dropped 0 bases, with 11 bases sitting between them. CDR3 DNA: TGTGCCAGCAGCCCCCGACACCACTCTGGGGCCAACGTCCTGACTTTC. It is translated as CASSPRHHSGANVLTF.

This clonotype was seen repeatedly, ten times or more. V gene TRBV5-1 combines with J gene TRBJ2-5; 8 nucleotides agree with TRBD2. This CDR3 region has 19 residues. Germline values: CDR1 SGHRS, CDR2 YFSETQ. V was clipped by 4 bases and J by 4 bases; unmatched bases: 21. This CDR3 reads CASSQSPLRAGGRSETQYF. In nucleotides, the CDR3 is TGCGCCAGCAGCCAGTCCCCCCTCAGGGCGGGAGGCCGATCAGAGACCCAGTACTTC.

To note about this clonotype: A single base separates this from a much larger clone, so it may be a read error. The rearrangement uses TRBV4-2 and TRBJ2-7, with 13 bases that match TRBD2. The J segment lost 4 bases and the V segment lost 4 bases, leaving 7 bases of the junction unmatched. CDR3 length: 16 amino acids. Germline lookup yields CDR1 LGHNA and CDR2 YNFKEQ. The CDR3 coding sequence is TGTGCCAGCAGCCCCCGGACTAGCGGGAGTGTGTACGAGCAGTACTTC. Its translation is CASSPRTSGSVYEQYF.

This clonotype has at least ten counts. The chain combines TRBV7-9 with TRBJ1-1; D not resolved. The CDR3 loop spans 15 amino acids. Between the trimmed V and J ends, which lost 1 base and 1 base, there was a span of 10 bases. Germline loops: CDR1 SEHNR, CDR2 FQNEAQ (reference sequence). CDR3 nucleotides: TGTGCCAGCAGCTTAGTTGAGGCAGGGAACACTGAAGCTTTCTTT. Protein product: CASSLVEAGNTEAFF.

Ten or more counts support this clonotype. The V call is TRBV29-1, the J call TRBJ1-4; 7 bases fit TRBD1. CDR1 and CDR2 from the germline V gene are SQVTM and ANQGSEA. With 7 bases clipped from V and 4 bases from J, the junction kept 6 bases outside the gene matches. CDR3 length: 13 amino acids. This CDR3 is CSGRGQFNEKLFF. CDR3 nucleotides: TGCAGCGGACGGGGACAGTTTAATGAAAAACTGTTTTTT.

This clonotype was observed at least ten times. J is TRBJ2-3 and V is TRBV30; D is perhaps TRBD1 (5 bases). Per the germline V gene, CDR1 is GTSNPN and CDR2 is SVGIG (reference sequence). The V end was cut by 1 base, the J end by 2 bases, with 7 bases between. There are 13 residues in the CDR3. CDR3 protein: CAWSAGNTDTQYF. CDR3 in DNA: TGTGCCTGGAGTGCAGGGAACACAGATACGCAGTATTTT.

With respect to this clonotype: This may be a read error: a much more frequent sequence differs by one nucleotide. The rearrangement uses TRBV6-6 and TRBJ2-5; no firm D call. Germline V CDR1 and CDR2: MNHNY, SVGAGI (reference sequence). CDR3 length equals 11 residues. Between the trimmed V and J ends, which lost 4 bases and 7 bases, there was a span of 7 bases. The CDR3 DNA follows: TGTGCCAGCAGTTCCCCCGGGACCCAGTACTTC. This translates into CASSSPGTQYF.

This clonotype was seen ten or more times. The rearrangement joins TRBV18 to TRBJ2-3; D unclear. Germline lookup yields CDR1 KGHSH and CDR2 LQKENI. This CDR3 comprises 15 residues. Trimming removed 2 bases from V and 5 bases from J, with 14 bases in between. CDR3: CASSPVPGLKDTQYF. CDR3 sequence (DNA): TGTGCCAGCTCACCAGTTCCCGGTTTGAAAGATACGCAGTATTTT.

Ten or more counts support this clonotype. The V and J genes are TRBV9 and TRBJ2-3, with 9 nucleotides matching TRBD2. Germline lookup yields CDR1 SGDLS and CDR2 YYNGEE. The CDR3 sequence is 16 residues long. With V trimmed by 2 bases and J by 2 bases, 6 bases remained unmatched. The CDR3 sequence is CASSVGGRGPTDTQYF. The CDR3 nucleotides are TGTGCCAGCAGCGTTGGCGGGAGGGGTCCCACAGATACGCAGTATTTT.

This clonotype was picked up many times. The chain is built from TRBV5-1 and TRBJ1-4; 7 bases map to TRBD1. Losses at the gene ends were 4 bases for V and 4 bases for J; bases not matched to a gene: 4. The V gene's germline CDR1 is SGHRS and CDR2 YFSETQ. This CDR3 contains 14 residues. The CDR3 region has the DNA TGCGCCAGCAGCCCGGGACAGAATAATGAAAAACTGTTTTTT. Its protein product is CASSPGQNNEKLFF.

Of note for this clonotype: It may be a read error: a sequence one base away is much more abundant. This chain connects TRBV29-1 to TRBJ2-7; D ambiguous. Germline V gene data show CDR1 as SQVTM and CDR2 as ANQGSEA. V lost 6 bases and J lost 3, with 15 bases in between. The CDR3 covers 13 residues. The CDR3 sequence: CSVVTLDLYEQYF. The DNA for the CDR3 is TGCAGCGTCGTCACCCTCGACCTCTACGAGCAGTACTTC.

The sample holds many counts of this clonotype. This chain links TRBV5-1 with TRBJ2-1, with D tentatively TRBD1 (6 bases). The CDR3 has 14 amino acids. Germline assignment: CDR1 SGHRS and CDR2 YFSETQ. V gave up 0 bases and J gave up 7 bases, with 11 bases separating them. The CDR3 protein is CASSLGQVVNEQFF. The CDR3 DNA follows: TGCGCCAGCAGCTTGGGACAGGTAGTAAATGAGCAGTTCTTC.

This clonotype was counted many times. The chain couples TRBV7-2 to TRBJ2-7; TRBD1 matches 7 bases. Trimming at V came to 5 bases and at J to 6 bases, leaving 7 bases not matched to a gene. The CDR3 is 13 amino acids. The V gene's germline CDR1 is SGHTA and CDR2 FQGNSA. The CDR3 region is CASSTRQGTEQYF. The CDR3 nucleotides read TGTGCCAGCAGCACGAGACAGGGCACCGAGCAGTACTTC. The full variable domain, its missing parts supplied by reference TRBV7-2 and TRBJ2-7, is GAGVSQSPSNKVTEKGKDVELRCDPISGHTALYWYRQSLGQGLEFLIYFQGNSAPDKSGLPSDRFSAERTGGSVSTLTIQRTQQEDSAVYLCASSTRQGTEQYFGPGTRLTVT.

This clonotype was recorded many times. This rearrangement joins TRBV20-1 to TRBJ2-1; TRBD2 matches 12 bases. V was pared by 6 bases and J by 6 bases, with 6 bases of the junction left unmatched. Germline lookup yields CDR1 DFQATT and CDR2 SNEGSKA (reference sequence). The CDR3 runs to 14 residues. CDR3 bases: TGCAGTGCGCTGACTAGCGGGAGCCGCAATGAGCAGTTCTTC. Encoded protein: CSALTSGSRNEQFF.

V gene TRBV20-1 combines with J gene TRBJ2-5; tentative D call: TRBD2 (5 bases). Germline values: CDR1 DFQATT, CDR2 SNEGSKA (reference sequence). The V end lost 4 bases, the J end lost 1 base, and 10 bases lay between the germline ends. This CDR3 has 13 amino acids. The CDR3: CSATGLFQETQYF. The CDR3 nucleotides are TGCAGTGCTACCGGACTGTTCCAAGAGACCCAGTACTTC.

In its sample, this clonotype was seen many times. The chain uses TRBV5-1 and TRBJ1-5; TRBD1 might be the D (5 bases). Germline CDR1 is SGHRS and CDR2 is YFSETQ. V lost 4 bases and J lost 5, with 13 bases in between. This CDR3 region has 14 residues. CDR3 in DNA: TGCGCCAGCAGCCCCCAGGGTAACGATCAGCCCCAGCATTTT. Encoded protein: CASSPQGNDQPQHF.

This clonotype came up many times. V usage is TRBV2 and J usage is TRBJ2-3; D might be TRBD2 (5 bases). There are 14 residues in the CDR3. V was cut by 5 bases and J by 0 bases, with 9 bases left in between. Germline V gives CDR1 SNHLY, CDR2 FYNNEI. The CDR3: CASSSGTSTDTQYF. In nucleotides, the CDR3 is TGTGCCAGCAGTAGCGGAACCAGCACAGATACGCAGTATTTT.

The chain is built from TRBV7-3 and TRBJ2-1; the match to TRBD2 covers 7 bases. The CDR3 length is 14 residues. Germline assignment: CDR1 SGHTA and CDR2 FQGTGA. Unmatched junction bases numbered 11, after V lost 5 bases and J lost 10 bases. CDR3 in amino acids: CASSGLGRASEQFF. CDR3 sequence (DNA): TGTGCCAGCAGCGGTCTTGGGAGGGCCTCCGAGCAGTTCTTC.

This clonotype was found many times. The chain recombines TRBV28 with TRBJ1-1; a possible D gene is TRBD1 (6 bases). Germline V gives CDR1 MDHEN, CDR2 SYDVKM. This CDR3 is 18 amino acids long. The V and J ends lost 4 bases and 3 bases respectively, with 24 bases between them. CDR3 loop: CASSSPWPGATEDTEAFF. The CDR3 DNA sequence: TGTGCCAGCAGTTCCCCTTGGCCAGGGGCGACGGAGGACACTGAAGCTTTCTTT. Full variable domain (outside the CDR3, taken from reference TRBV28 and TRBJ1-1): DVKVTQSSRYLVKRTGEKVFLECVQDMDHENMFWYRQDPGLGLRLIYFSYDVKMKEKGDIPEGYSVSREKKERFSLILESASTNQTSMYLCASSSPWPGATEDTEAFFGQGTRLTVV.

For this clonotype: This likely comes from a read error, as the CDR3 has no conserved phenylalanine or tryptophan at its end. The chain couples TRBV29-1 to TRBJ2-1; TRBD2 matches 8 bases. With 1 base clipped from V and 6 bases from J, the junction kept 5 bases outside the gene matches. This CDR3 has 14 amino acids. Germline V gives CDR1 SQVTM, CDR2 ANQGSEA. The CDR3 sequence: CSVEAAGEVNEQFL. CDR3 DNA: TGCAGCGTTGAAGCAGCGGGAGAGGTCAATGAGCAGTTCCTC.

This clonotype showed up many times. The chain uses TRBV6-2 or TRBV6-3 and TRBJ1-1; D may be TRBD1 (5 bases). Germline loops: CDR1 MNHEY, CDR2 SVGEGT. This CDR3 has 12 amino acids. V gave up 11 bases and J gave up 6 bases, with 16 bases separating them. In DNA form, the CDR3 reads TGTGCCGGACGGCGCGGGGGAGCTGAAGCTTTCTTT. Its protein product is CAGRRGGAEAFF.

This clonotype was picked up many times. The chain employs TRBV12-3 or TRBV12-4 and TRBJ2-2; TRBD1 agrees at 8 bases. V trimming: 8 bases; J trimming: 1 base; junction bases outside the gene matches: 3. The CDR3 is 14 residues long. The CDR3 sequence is CASGGQENTGELFF. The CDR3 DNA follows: TGTGCCAGCGGGGGACAGGAGAACACCGGGGAGCTGTTTTTT.

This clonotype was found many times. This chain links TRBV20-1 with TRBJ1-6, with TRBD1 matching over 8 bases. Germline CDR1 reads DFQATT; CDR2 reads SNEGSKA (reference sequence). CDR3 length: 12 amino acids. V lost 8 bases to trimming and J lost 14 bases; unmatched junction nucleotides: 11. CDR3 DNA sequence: TGCAGTACCGGACAGGGAGTGGAGTCCCTCCACTTT. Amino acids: CSTGQGVESLHF.

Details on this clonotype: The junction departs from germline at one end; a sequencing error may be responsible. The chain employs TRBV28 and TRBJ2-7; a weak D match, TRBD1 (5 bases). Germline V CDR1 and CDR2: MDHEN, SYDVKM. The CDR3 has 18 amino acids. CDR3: CASSYTLPRWSGAYKQYF. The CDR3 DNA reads TGTGCCAGCAGTTATACACTCCCTCGCTGGAGTGGGGCCTACAAGCAGTACTTC.

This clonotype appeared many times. CDR3 nucleotides: TGTGCCAGCAGTGATGGACTAGCTACCTACAATGAGCAGTTCTTC. It yields the protein CASSDGLATYNEQFF. The J gene is TRBJ2-1, the V gene TRBV2; TRBD2 agrees at 8 bases. This CDR3 has 15 residues. After removal of 3 bases from V and 2 bases from J, the junction contained 3 bases not matched to a gene. CDR1 is SNHLY, CDR2 FYNNEI, per germline.

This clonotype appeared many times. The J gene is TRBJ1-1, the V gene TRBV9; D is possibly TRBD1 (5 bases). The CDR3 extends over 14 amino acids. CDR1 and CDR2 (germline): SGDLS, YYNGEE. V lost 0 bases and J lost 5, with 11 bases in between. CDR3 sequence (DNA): TGTGCCAGCAGCGTAGGAGGGGTTGAGACTGAAGCTTTCTTT. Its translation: CASSVGGVETEAFF.